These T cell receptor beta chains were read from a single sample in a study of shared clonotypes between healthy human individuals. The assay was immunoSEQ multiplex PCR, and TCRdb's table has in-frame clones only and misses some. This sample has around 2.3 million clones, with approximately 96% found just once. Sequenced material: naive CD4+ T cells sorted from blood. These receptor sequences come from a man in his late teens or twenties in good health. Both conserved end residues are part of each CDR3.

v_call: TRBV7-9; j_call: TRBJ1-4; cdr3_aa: CASSLSQSLNEKLFF
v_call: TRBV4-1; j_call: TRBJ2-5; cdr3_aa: CASSQDLAGAKLGTQYF
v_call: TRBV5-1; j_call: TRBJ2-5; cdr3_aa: CASSSTGGALETQYF
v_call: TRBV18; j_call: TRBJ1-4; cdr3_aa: CASSLRGEKLFF
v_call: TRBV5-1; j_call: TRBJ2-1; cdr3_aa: CASSFLAGGIYNEQFF
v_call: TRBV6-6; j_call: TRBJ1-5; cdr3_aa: CASIQTGNQPQHF
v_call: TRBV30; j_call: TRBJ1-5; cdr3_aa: CAWSATGDQPQHF
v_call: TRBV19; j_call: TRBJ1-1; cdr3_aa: CASSLHRDSNTEAFF
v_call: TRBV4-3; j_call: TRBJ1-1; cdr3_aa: CASSQDPLLNTEAFF
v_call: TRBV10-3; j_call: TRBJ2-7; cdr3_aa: CATGRAASSYEQYF
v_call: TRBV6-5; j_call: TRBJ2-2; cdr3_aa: CASSLLGPNTGELFF
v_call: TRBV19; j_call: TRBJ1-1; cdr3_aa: CASSKPGGAFDTEAFF
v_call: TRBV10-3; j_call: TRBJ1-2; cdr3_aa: CAISEPEDRFGAEGYTF
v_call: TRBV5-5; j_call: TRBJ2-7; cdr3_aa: CASSRQGGSYEQYF
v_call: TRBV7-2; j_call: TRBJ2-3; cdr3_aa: CASSSSGTSGSRTQYF
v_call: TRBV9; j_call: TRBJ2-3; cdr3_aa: CASSVRTGKVGTDTQYF
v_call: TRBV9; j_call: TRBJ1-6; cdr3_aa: CASSAYTDSPLHF
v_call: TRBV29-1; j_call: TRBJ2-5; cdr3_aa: CSGKREGETQYF
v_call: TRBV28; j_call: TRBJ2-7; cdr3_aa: CASTTGSYEQYF
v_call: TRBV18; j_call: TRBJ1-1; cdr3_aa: CASSPTGAVNTEAFF
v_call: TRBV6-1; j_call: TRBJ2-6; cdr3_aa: CASSGGGSGANVLTF
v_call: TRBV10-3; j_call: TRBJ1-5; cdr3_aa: CAISETPTGNQPQHF
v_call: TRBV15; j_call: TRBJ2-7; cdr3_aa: CATSVPILAGVDEQYF
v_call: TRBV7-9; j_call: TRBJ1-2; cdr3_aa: CASSPSVVNYGYTF
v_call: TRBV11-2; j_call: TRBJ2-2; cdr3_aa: CASSAQGSGELFF
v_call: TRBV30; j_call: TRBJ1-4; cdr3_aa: CAWSRTGNEKLFF
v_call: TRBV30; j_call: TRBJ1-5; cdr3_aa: CAWSTQDNQPQHF
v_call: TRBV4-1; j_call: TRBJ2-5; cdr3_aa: CASSQEGLVTETQYF
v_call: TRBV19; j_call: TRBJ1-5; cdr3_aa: CASSSTGINQPQHF
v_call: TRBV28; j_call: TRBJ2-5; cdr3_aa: CASSLFALETQYF
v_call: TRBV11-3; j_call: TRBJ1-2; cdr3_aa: CASSFRGGRSYGYTF
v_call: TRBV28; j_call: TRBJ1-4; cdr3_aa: CASSLQGVAEKLFF
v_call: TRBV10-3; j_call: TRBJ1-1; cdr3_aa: CAISERRIEAFF
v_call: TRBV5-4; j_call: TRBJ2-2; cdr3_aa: CASSFQGPPGELFF
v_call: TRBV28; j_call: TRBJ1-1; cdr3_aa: CASSLIRGTEAFF
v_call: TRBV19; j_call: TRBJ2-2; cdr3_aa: CASRAGTANTGELFF
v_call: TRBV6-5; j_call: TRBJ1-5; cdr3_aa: CASSSGLGDQPQHF
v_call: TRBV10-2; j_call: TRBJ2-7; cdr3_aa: CASRTVAYEQYF
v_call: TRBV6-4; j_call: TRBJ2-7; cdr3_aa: CASSDLPGQGASEQYF
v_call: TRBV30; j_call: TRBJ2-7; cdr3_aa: CASSRTGVVEQYF
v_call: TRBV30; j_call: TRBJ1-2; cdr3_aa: CAWMSGNPTRLYGYTF
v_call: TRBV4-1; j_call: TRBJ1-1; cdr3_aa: CASSPHRQMNTEAFF
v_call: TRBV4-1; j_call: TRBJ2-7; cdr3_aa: CASSRFSGTGSYEQYF
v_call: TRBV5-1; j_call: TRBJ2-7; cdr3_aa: CASSLGSPGNEQYF
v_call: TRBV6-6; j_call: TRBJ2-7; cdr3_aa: CASIPGTGTIYEQYF
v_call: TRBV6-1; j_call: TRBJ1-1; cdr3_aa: CASISWEGGRTEAFF
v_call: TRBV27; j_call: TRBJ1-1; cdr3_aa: CASSLRPGVNTEAFF
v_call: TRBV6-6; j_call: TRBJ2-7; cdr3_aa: CASSYDGGSSYEQYF
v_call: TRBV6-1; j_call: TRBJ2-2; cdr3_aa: CASSDGATNTGELFF
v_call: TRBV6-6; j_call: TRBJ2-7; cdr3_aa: CASSTPGQGSWGQYF